This T cell receptor (beta chain) was sequenced during a study of blood T cells in healthy people across ages. The use of a sample-barcoded 5' primer and a J-beta primer mix characterized a second PCR of about 7 to 12 cycles. The template-switch adaptor, which had 12 random nucleotides, put a tag on each cDNA molecule. MiXCR, applied by TCRdb to the 5' RACE reads, yields one record per CDR3 protein. The sample includes about 1.6 million distinct CDR3 sequences, about 31% of them seen just once. This clonotype showed up many times. CDR3 length: 16 residues. J was trimmed by 7 bases and V by 0 bases; bases with no gene match: 9. From germline, CDR1 is DFQATT and CDR2 SNEGSKA (reference sequence).

The sequencing sample was made of blood. This TCR was recovered from a woman in her 30s in good health. The J gene is TRBJ1-4, the V gene TRBV20-1; the match to TRBD1 covers 9 bases. DNA for the CDR3: TGCAGTGCTAGAGACTCCTACGGGACAGGGACTGAAAAACTGTTTTTT. Translating it yields CSARDSYGTGTEKLFF.